Shown below are 16 T cell receptor beta chains from a single sample sequenced in a study of blood T cell repertoires in COVID-19. Clones were read by immunoSEQ multiplex PCR, and TCRdb kept only the in-frame ones, dropping some. Here the sample spans under 45,000 clones, about 80% being singletons. The sequenced material came from peripheral blood. The receptors were gathered from a man at least 80 years old with acute or convalescent COVID-19.

The rearrangement uses TRBV12-3 or TRBV12-4 and TRBJ1-1; D is undetermined. Trimming left V 3 bases short and J 1 base short, with 6 bases between. The CDR3 consists of 13 residues. This CDR3 is CASSFRENTEAFF. CDR3 bases: TGTGCCAGCAGTTTTCGGGAGAACACTGAAGCTTTCTTT.

This rearrangement joins TRBV5-4 to TRBJ2-7; 7 nucleotides agree with TRBD1. After removal of 2 bases from V and 0 bases from J, the junction contained 11 bases not matched to a gene. Per germline, CDR1 SGHNT and CDR2 YYREEE (reference sequence). This CDR3 contains 17 residues. The CDR3 spells CASSFELGQRDSYEQYF. CDR3 bases: TGTGCCAGCAGCTTCGAATTGGGACAGCGAGACTCCTACGAGCAGTACTTC.

The chain combines TRBV2 with TRBJ2-3; 7 bases are shared with TRBD1. V shed 6 bases, J shed 3 bases, and the junction held 6 bases outside the gene matches. Germline CDR1 is SNHLY and CDR2 is FYNNEI. This CDR3 is built from 14 residues. The CDR3 nucleotides are TGTGCCAGCAGGCAGGGGGAGTATACAGATACGCAGTATTTT. Its protein product is CASRQGEYTDTQYF.

The V gene is TRBV12-5, the J gene TRBJ2-3; maybe TRBD2 (6 bases). Germline values: CDR1 LGHNT, CDR2 FRNRAP. CDR3 length: 14 amino acids. V dropped 8 bases and J dropped 4 bases, with 16 bases sitting between them. CDR3 nucleotides: TGTGCTAGTACCTGGGACGGAGGGGCAGATACGCAGTATTTT. Protein sequence: CASTWDGGADTQYF.

The chain employs TRBV12-3 or TRBV12-4 and TRBJ1-2; no definite D call. The CDR3 runs to 11 residues. V lost 4 bases to trimming and J lost 7 bases, with 7 bases between them. The CDR3 sequence: CASSSGIGYTF. The CDR3 nucleotides read TGTGCCAGCAGTTCGGGGATTGGCTACACCTTC.

The V gene is TRBV9, the J gene TRBJ1-3; the D gene is possibly TRBD1 (5 bases). V lost 0 bases, J lost 2 bases, and 9 bases lay in between. This CDR3 contains 15 residues. The germline gives CDR1 SGDLS, CDR2 YYNGEE. This CDR3 is CASSVEGGAGNTIYF. CDR3 DNA sequence: TGTGCCAGCAGCGTAGAGGGAGGGGCTGGAAACACCATATATTTT.

This clone was recorded a few times. This chain connects TRBV4-2 to TRBJ2-5; the D gene is possibly TRBD1 (5 bases). Germline values: CDR1 LGHNA, CDR2 YNFKEQ. The CDR3 length is 16 residues. Trimming left V 1 base short and J 5 bases short, with 17 bases between. The CDR3 region has the DNA TGTGCCAGCAGCCAAGTGTCCCCCAGGGCAGGGGAGACCCAGTACTTC. Translating it yields CASSQVSPRAGETQYF.

The chain is built from TRBV11-2 and TRBJ1-3; no clear D. Trimming removed 7 bases at V and 0 bases at J, with 10 bases between. Germline V gene sequence: CDR1 SGHAT, CDR2 FQNNGV. The CDR3 has 14 residues. The CDR3 protein is CASTGGFSGNTIYF. The CDR3 DNA reads as TGTGCCAGCACCGGAGGGTTCTCTGGAAACACCATATATTTT.

The chain is built from TRBV28 and TRBJ1-6, with 8 bases fitting TRBD1. The CDR3 is 17 residues long. Germline assignment: CDR1 MDHEN and CDR2 SYDVKM. J was trimmed by 7 bases and V by 6 bases; bases with no gene match: 14. The chain's CDR3 is CASSLHRAGGANSPLHF. The CDR3 DNA is TGTGCCAGCAGCCTCCATCGAGCAGGGGGCGCAAATTCACCCCTCCACTTT.

This chain uses TRBV3-1 (or the pseudogene TRBV3-2) with TRBJ1-1; D is unclear. CDR1 is LGHDT, CDR2 YNNKEL, per germline (reference sequence). Trimming stripped 2 bases from V and 6 bases from J, with 4 bases between. The CDR3 covers 11 residues. In DNA form, the CDR3 reads TGTGCCAGCAGCCAATATGCTGAAGCTTTCTTT. Translating it yields CASSQYAEAFF.

The chain links TRBV18 to TRBJ1-2; no clear D. Trimming took off 6 bases at V and 1 base at J, with 12 bases between the two ends. CDR1 and CDR2 from the germline V gene are KGHSH and LQKENI. The CDR3 totals 14 residues. CDR3 in amino acids: CASSHRGGNYGYTF. The CDR3 DNA follows: TGTGCCAGCTCCCACCGGGGTGGTAACTATGGCTACACCTTC.

The chain carries TRBV7-2 and TRBJ1-4; D unresolved. Trimming removed 5 bases at V and 4 bases at J, with 11 bases between. CDR1 is SGHTA, CDR2 FQGNSA, per germline. The CDR3 length is 14 residues. The chain's CDR3 is CASSPTQNNEKLFF. CDR3 DNA sequence: TGTGCCAGCAGCCCCACCCAGAATAATGAAAAACTGTTTTTT. Full variable domain (rest looked up from reference TRBV7-2 and TRBJ1-4): GAGVSQSPSNKVTEKGKDVELRCDPISGHTALYWYRQSLGQGLEFLIYFQGNSAPDKSGLPSDRFSAERTGGSVSTLTIQRTQQEDSAVYLCASSPTQNNEKLFFGSGTQLSVL.

This clone was picked up one time. The J gene is TRBJ1-6, the V gene TRBV6-5; TRBD1 aligns across 7 bases. Trimming at V came to 2 bases and at J to 10 bases, leaving 5 bases not matched to a gene. From germline, CDR1 is MNHEY and CDR2 SVGAGI. There are 14 residues in the CDR3. The CDR3 DNA follows: TGTGCCAGCAGTTACAGACAGGGATTATCACCCCTCCACTTT. Its protein product is CASSYRQGLSPLHF.

The rearrangement links TRBV13 to TRBJ1-1; D is uncertain. Germline V gene lookup returns CDR1 PRHDT and CDR2 FYEKMQ (reference sequence). V lost 5 bases to trimming and J lost 11 bases, with 15 bases between them. The CDR3 contains 12 residues. The CDR3 here is CASSQRGTVAFF. Here the CDR3 DNA reads TGTGCCAGCAGCCAGCGGGGTACGGTTGCTTTCTTT.

This clone came up many times. This rearrangement joins TRBV6-4 to TRBJ2-1; TRBD2 is a possible D gene (7 bases). CDR3 length: 16 amino acids. Germline assignment: CDR1 MRHNA and CDR2 SNTAGT. V gave up 0 bases and J gave up 2 bases, with 11 bases separating them. CDR3 residues: CASSDSKGGAYNEQFF. The CDR3 nucleotides read TGTGCCAGCAGTGACTCGAAGGGGGGGGCCTACAATGAGCAGTTCTTC.

The chain uses TRBV2 and TRBJ1-5; D ambiguous. V lost 1 base and J 7 bases, leaving 14 bases between the germline ends. The CDR3 extends over 15 amino acids. Germline lookup yields CDR1 SNHLY and CDR2 FYNNEI. The CDR3 DNA reads TGTGCCAGCAGTGAAGAACGGCGGGAGATCCAGCCCCAGCATTTT. This encodes CASSEERREIQPQHF.